This T cell receptor (beta chain) is drawn from a study of beta chain features in type 1 diabetes. The length of the CDR3 is 15 residues. Germline assignment: CDR1 SGHAT and CDR2 FQNNGV. Trimming removed 0 bases from V and 2 bases from J, with 11 bases in between. Expressed TCRB transcripts were sequenced because the isolated RNA had all been reverse transcribed beforehand. Profiling relied on immunoSEQ multiplex PCR, and the TCRdb table lists in-frame clones only, not all of them. The repertoire holds about 620,000 clones, with 15% to 17% as singletons. Overall study results and limits: Shortening of TCRB CDR3s, moderate but significant, appeared in all four CD4+ subsets of Type 1 diabetes patients.

Sorted cells reached over 95% purity in every population. This clone has more than one count but fewer than ten. Its antigen is undetermined. The chain is built from TRBV11-2 and TRBJ2-7; D possibly corresponds to TRBD2 (5 bases). Sequencing input: naive CD4+ T cells from blood. The source of this sequence is a man aged 18 to 29 in good health. This chain's CDR3 is CASSLDLGAPYEQYF. The CDR3 DNA is TGTGCCAGCAGCTTAGATTTGGGAGCCCCCTACGAGCAGTACTTC. The variable domain in full, with the rest retrieved from reference TRBV11-2 and TRBJ2-7, is EAGVAQSPRYKIIEKRQSVAFWCNPISGHATLYWYQQILGQGPKLLIQFQNNGVVDDSQLPKDRFSAERLKGVDSTLKIQPAKLEDSAVYLCASSLDLGAPYEQYFGPGTRLTVT.